The clone carrying this T cell receptor (beta chain) appeared many times. No antigen is known for it. This record comes from a study of T-cell reconstitution after alpha-beta-depleted transplantation in children. The CDR3 sequence is 14 residues long. The germline CDR1 and CDR2 sequences are SGHRS and YFSETQ. V trimming: 4 bases; J trimming: 7 bases; junction bases outside the gene matches: 8. Study-level points and caveats: Recipient T cells and thymic progenitors that survived were the source of the high TCRbeta diversity seen at day 60 in some patients. Reportedly, roughly two months post-transplant, alpha-beta T cells arose from several hundred expanded graft clones. Most T-cell counts and diversity one year after the transplant came from T cells that were newly produced.

As it was prepared, the TCRbeta library received unique molecular identifiers. From the PCR reads, TCRdb called clonotypes with MiXCR, one entry per CDR3 protein. The sample lists about 870,000 distinct CDR3 sequences; roughly 16% were seen once. Sequencing used PBMCs, mostly from graft donor cells, obtained 360 days after TCRalphabeta/CD19-depleted stem cell transplant. The chain has TRBV5-1 and TRBJ2-3; 8 bases line up with TRBD1. The receptor's source is a male patient younger than 18 who had a stem cell transplant for acute lymphoblastic leukemia, so the T cells may come from the graft donor. CDR3 coding DNA: TGCGCCAGCAGCGGAGGTCAGGGGGCATATACGCAGTATTTT. Translated, it gives CASSGGQGAYTQYF. The full variable domain, in which reference TRBV5-1 and TRBJ2-3 provide the parts outside the CDR3, is KAGVTQTPRYLIKTRGQQVTLSCSPISGHRSVSWYQQTPGQGLQFLFEYFSETQRNKGNFPGRFSGRQFSNSRSEMNVSTLELGDSALYLCASSGGQGAYTQYFGPGTRLTVL.